The 15 T cell receptor beta chains below all came from one sample that was sequenced in a study of CD8 T cells in Susac syndrome. Random hexamers primed reverse transcription of about 0.45 to 1 ug RNA. TCRdb reanalysed the immunoSEQ multiplex PCR reads using MiXCR and keeps one entry per CDR3 protein. The sample has about 300,000 distinct CDR3 sequences, around 84% seen once. The sample consisted of CD8+ T cells from PBMCs. The receptors shown here come from a human donor with multiple sclerosis.

The chain uses TRBV5-6 and TRBJ2-7; D tentatively reads TRBD1 or TRBD2 (5 bases each). This CDR3 contains 13 residues. The germline V and J ends were trimmed by 1 base and 2 bases, with 7 bases remaining between them. Germline assignment: CDR1 SGHDT and CDR2 YYEEEE. The CDR3 region is CASSLRDAYEQYF. For the CDR3, the DNA is TGTGCCAGCAGCTTGAGGGACGCCTACGAGCAGTACTTC.

The chain is built from TRBV2 and TRBJ2-4; 10 nucleotides align to TRBD2. The length of the CDR3 is 17 residues. Germline lookup yields CDR1 SNHLY and CDR2 FYNNEI. The V segment lost 4 bases and the J segment 0 bases; nucleotides outside the gene matches: 6. The CDR3 coding sequence is TGTGCCAGCAGTGCTATACTAGCGGGGCTAGCCAAAAACATTCAGTACTTC. Translating it yields CASSAILAGLAKNIQYF.

This clonotype was seen only once. The gene calls are TRBV11-2 and TRBJ2-7, with 7 positions matching TRBD2. V shed 7 bases and J 3 bases; nucleotides not matched to a gene: 6. There are 13 residues in the CDR3. CDR1 is SGHAT, CDR2 FQNNGV, per germline. The CDR3 here is CASTGTTDYEQYF. The CDR3 DNA reads as TGTGCCAGCACCGGGACTACGGACTACGAGCAGTACTTC.

The V and J genes are TRBV3-1 and TRBJ2-2; possibly TRBD1 for D (6 bases). The CDR3 has 17 residues. Germline lookup yields CDR1 LGHDT and CDR2 YNNKEL (reference sequence). V was trimmed by 3 bases and J by 0 bases, leaving 14 bases between them. The CDR3 spells CASSHPEGGPNTGELFF. The CDR3 nucleotides are TGTGCCAGCAGCCACCCAGAAGGGGGTCCGAACACCGGGGAGCTGTTTTTT.

CDR3 bases: TGTGCCATACCCGAAGGTTCTGGCTACACCTTC. Translation gives CAIPEGSGYTF. The chain uses TRBV19 and TRBJ1-2; unclear D gene. Germline lookup yields CDR1 LNHDA and CDR2 SQIVND (reference sequence). The V end lost 10 bases, the J end lost 7 bases, and 13 bases lay between the germline ends. The length of the CDR3 is 11 residues.

This chain links TRBV2 with TRBJ1-5; 9 bases fit TRBD1. Germline CDR1 reads SNHLY; CDR2 reads FYNNEI. Trimming cost V 6 bases and J 6 bases; bases outside gene matches: 12. The CDR3 runs to 16 residues. In DNA, the CDR3 is TGTGCCAGCAGCCCCCGGGACAGGGCGATTGTTCAGCCCCAGCATTTT. Protein product: CASSPRDRAIVQPQHF. Full variable domain (outside the CDR3, taken from reference TRBV2 and TRBJ1-5): EPEVTQTPSHQVTQMGQEVILRCVPISNHLYFYWYRQILGQKVEFLVSFYNNEISEKSEIFDDQFSVERPDGSNFTLKIRSTKLEDSAMYFCASSPRDRAIVQPQHFGDGTRLSIL.

The J gene is TRBJ2-7, the V gene TRBV28, with 7 bases aligning to TRBD2. Germline lookup yields CDR1 MDHEN and CDR2 SYDVKM. The CDR3 is 16 amino acids. Unmatched junction bases numbered 14, after V lost 5 bases and J lost 4 bases. This CDR3 is CASSRGRALPRYEQYF. The CDR3 coding sequence is TGTGCCAGCAGTCGGGGGAGGGCCTTACCTAGGTACGAGCAGTACTTC.

The V and J genes are TRBV28 and TRBJ1-3; unclear D gene. V shed 4 bases and J shed 1 base, with 14 bases lying between them. Germline CDR1 MDHEN, CDR2 SYDVKM. This CDR3 spans 16 amino acids. CDR3 protein: CASSSDRTVSGNTIYF. The CDR3 DNA follows: TGTGCCAGCAGTTCGGACCGGACTGTTTCTGGAAACACCATATATTTT.

The rearrangement links TRBV28 to TRBJ2-6, with unresolved D. The V end was cut by 5 bases, the J end by 0 bases, with 14 bases between. The length of the CDR3 is 17 residues. Germline V lookup: CDR1 MDHEN, CDR2 SYDVKM. In DNA form, the CDR3 reads TGTGCCAGCAGTACCCCTTACAGATTCTCTGGGGCCAACGTCCTGACTTTC. Amino acids: CASSTPYRFSGANVLTF.

V is TRBV7-9 and J is TRBJ2-1; D call uncertain. Between the trimmed V and J ends, which lost 6 bases and 8 bases, there was a span of 17 bases. Per germline, CDR1 SEHNR and CDR2 FQNEAQ (reference sequence). This CDR3 is built from 14 residues. In nucleotides, the CDR3 is TGTGCCAGCAGTAAATCGGAGATCCCCCATGAGCAGTTCTTC. Its translation is CASSKSEIPHEQFF.

This rearrangement joins TRBV27 to TRBJ2-1, with 9 nucleotides matching TRBD2. J gave up 7 bases and V 3 bases, and 7 bases lay outside the gene matches. CDR3 size: 15 residues. Germline V lookup: CDR1 MNHEY, CDR2 SMNVEV (reference sequence). The CDR3 protein is CASSFSGSGGNEQFF. CDR3 coding DNA: TGTGCCAGCAGTTTTAGCGGGAGCGGAGGGAATGAGCAGTTCTTC.

The chain recombines TRBV27 with TRBJ2-1; 11 nucleotides agree with TRBD2. Per germline, CDR1 MNHEY and CDR2 SMNVEV (reference sequence). This CDR3 region has 16 residues. The J segment lost 7 bases and the V segment lost 6 bases, leaving 11 bases of the junction unmatched. CDR3 DNA sequence: TGTGCCAGCAGCTACGTCTTAGCGGGAGGGCCTAATGAGCAGTTCTTC. Translation gives CASSYVLAGGPNEQFF.

The genes are TRBV28 and TRBJ2-7; 10 bases are shared with TRBD1. This CDR3 is built from 15 residues. Germline V gene sequence: CDR1 MDHEN, CDR2 SYDVKM. With 5 bases clipped from V and 4 bases from J, the junction kept 8 bases outside the gene matches. CDR3 residues: CASSPTRDRGYEQYF. CDR3 bases: TGTGCCAGCAGTCCCACGAGGGACAGGGGATACGAGCAGTACTTC.

The chain combines TRBV28 with TRBJ1-4; 7 bases are a match to TRBD1. Germline CDR1 MDHEN, CDR2 SYDVKM. V shed 8 bases and J 6 bases; nucleotides not matched to a gene: 9. CDR3 length equals 14 residues. This CDR3 reads CASGTQGWDEKLFF. The CDR3 nucleotides read TGTGCCAGCGGTACACAGGGGTGGGATGAAAAACTGTTTTTT.

This clonotype was counted once. This chain joins TRBV2 and TRBJ2-7, with D tentatively TRBD1 (6 bases). V was trimmed by 5 bases and J by 0 bases, leaving 11 bases between them. CDR1 and CDR2 (germline): SNHLY, FYNNEI. The CDR3 sequence is 14 residues long. The CDR3 bases are TGTGCCAGCAGTACGGGACATAACTCCTACGAGCAGTACTTC. Its translation: CASSTGHNSYEQYF.